The rows below give T cell receptor beta chains drawn from one sample of a study of Ad26.COV2.S vaccination and SARS-CoV-2 variants. Sequencing was performed with immunoSEQ multiplex PCR; in TCRdb, only in-frame clones are kept and a portion is missing. Among hundreds of thousands of clones listed, 75% to 90% were seen once. This specimen consisted of peripheral blood, obtained in a trial of Ad26.COV2.S vaccine versus placebo. The receptors derive from a person aged 18-60 years who received the Ad26.COV2.S COVID-19 vaccine or a placebo. The CDR3 runs from the conserved cysteine through the conserved F or W. The D gene is left open where the match is weak. Clone size is shown for a subset of rows, as once, few, many or a class of expanded clone.

clone size: -; D gene: -; J gene: TRBJ2-1; V gene: TRBV13; CDR3 protein: CASSLDGGQDLSVDEQFF
clone size: -; D gene: TRBD2; J gene: TRBJ2-5; V gene: TRBV4-1; CDR3 protein: CASSQDRASGQETQYF
clone size: -; D gene: TRBD1; J gene: TRBJ2-3; V gene: TRBV10-2; CDR3 protein: CASSLRTGSRDTQYF
clone size: -; D gene: TRBD1; J gene: TRBJ2-7; V gene: TRBV5-1; CDR3 protein: CASSTGTGERSEQYF
clone size: -; D gene: -; J gene: TRBJ2-7; V gene: TRBV28; CDR3 protein: CASTENPGQGGTSGPYEQYF
clone size: -; D gene: TRBD1; J gene: TRBJ1-2; V gene: TRBV30; CDR3 protein: CAWSPGQGNYGYTF
clone size: -; D gene: -; J gene: TRBJ1-1; V gene: TRBV19; CDR3 protein: CASSVGDINTEAFF
clone size: once; D gene: -; J gene: TRBJ1-1; V gene: TRBV6-2/TRBV6-3; CDR3 protein: CASSYGGGVNTEAFF
clone size: -; D gene: TRBD1; J gene: TRBJ2-7; V gene: TRBV27; CDR3 protein: CASSRGIRDRGSVEQYF
clone size: -; D gene: TRBD1; J gene: TRBJ1-2; V gene: TRBV5-6; CDR3 protein: CASSPGQGSGYTF
clone size: -; D gene: TRBD2; J gene: TRBJ2-2; V gene: TRBV7-8; CDR3 protein: CASSLAGRGGGELFF
clone size: -; D gene: TRBD1; J gene: TRBJ1-1; V gene: TRBV5-8; CDR3 protein: CASSWDRENTEAFF
clone size: -; D gene: TRBD1; J gene: TRBJ1-1; V gene: TRBV15; CDR3 protein: CATSGFSGQGNTEAFF
clone size: -; D gene: TRBD2; J gene: TRBJ2-2; V gene: TRBV7-2; CDR3 protein: CASSGLADTGELFF
clone size: -; D gene: TRBD1; J gene: TRBJ1-4; V gene: TRBV7-3; CDR3 protein: CASSPTPQGGGRDEKLFF
clone size: -; D gene: -; J gene: TRBJ2-7; V gene: TRBV12-3/TRBV12-4; CDR3 protein: CASSLVGQYF
clone size: -; D gene: TRBD2; J gene: TRBJ2-1; V gene: TRBV15; CDR3 protein: CATSREAGGLNEQFF
clone size: -; D gene: -; J gene: TRBJ1-5; V gene: TRBV6-5; CDR3 protein: CASRGRKNQPQHF
clone size: -; D gene: -; J gene: TRBJ1-6; V gene: TRBV19; CDR3 protein: CATSPARGIDNSPLHF
clone size: -; D gene: -; J gene: TRBJ1-1; V gene: TRBV12-3/TRBV12-4; CDR3 protein: CASSLRMDEAFF
clone size: -; D gene: -; J gene: TRBJ2-5; V gene: TRBV19; CDR3 protein: CASSIGTPARGETQYF
clone size: -; D gene: TRBD1; J gene: TRBJ1-5; V gene: TRBV7-2; CDR3 protein: CASSLGQGLGQPQHF
clone size: -; D gene: -; J gene: TRBJ2-5; V gene: TRBV12-3/TRBV12-4; CDR3 protein: CASRLGPKETQYF
clone size: -; D gene: TRBD1; J gene: TRBJ1-5; V gene: TRBV7-2; CDR3 protein: CASSRGTGVNQPQHF
clone size: -; D gene: -; J gene: TRBJ1-1; V gene: TRBV5-4; CDR3 protein: CASSSIGIDTEAFF
clone size: -; D gene: -; J gene: TRBJ1-1; V gene: TRBV29-1; CDR3 protein: CSVEEGRTNTEAFF
clone size: -; D gene: TRBD1; J gene: TRBJ2-2; V gene: TRBV18; CDR3 protein: CASSPWDRNTGELFF
clone size: -; D gene: -; J gene: TRBJ1-2; V gene: TRBV27; CDR3 protein: CASSDGYGYTF
clone size: -; D gene: -; J gene: TRBJ1-1; V gene: TRBV11-3; CDR3 protein: CASSLTGSAEAFF
clone size: -; D gene: TRBD1; J gene: TRBJ2-5; V gene: TRBV6-2/TRBV6-3; CDR3 protein: CASSPGTGFQETQYF
clone size: -; D gene: TRBD1; J gene: TRBJ1-6; V gene: TRBV6-2/TRBV6-3; CDR3 protein: CASSYPDRNSPLHF
clone size: -; D gene: -; J gene: TRBJ2-7; V gene: TRBV2; CDR3 protein: CASRDTLSYEQYF
clone size: -; D gene: -; J gene: TRBJ2-7; V gene: TRBV4-2; CDR3 protein: CASSLQPGTYEQYF
clone size: -; D gene: TRBD2; J gene: TRBJ2-3; V gene: TRBV2; CDR3 protein: CASSAARGLAGSTDTQYF
clone size: few; D gene: -; J gene: TRBJ1-5; V gene: TRBV7-8; CDR3 protein: CASSLARGGAYSNQPQHF
clone size: -; D gene: -; J gene: TRBJ1-1; V gene: TRBV29-1; CDR3 protein: CSVEGRLVTEAFF
clone size: few; D gene: -; J gene: TRBJ1-5; V gene: TRBV14; CDR3 protein: CASSQGNQPQHF
clone size: -; D gene: -; J gene: TRBJ1-2; V gene: TRBV3-1/TRBV3-2; CDR3 protein: CASSQATGSSYGYTF
clone size: -; D gene: TRBD1; J gene: TRBJ2-3; V gene: TRBV2; CDR3 protein: CASGRQGTGTDTQYF
clone size: -; D gene: -; J gene: TRBJ1-2; V gene: TRBV27; CDR3 protein: CASSSAGDGYTF
clone size: -; D gene: -; J gene: TRBJ2-1; V gene: TRBV9; CDR3 protein: CASSVAGYNEQFF
clone size: -; D gene: TRBD1; J gene: TRBJ1-5; V gene: TRBV5-8; CDR3 protein: CASSFGQGAQPQHF
clone size: -; D gene: -; J gene: TRBJ1-2; V gene: TRBV2; CDR3 protein: CASSQGGTSYGYTF
clone size: -; D gene: -; J gene: TRBJ2-2; V gene: TRBV7-8; CDR3 protein: CASSLRANTGELFF
clone size: -; D gene: TRBD2; J gene: TRBJ2-1; V gene: TRBV9; CDR3 protein: CASSVRSGLAGADEQFF
clone size: -; D gene: -; J gene: TRBJ1-5; V gene: TRBV9; CDR3 protein: CASSGGQGRTYNQPQHF
clone size: -; D gene: -; J gene: TRBJ2-1; V gene: TRBV2; CDR3 protein: CASIVSNEQFF
clone size: -; D gene: TRBD1; J gene: TRBJ2-7; V gene: TRBV9; CDR3 protein: CASSGSFPGQGAPYEQYF
clone size: -; D gene: TRBD2; J gene: TRBJ2-1; V gene: TRBV7-8; CDR3 protein: CASSPPFWRESIGNEQFF
clone size: few; D gene: -; J gene: TRBJ2-1; V gene: TRBV19; CDR3 protein: CASSIGQATSYNEQFF
clone size: -; D gene: -; J gene: TRBJ2-7; V gene: TRBV27; CDR3 protein: CASSLKIGGFYEQYF
clone size: -; D gene: TRBD2; J gene: TRBJ2-7; V gene: TRBV5-1; CDR3 protein: CASSLAERIAGGLGYEQYF
clone size: -; D gene: -; J gene: TRBJ1-2; V gene: TRBV14; CDR3 protein: CASSRAGIYGYTF
clone size: -; D gene: -; J gene: TRBJ2-3; V gene: TRBV19; CDR3 protein: CASSPLPSTDTQYF